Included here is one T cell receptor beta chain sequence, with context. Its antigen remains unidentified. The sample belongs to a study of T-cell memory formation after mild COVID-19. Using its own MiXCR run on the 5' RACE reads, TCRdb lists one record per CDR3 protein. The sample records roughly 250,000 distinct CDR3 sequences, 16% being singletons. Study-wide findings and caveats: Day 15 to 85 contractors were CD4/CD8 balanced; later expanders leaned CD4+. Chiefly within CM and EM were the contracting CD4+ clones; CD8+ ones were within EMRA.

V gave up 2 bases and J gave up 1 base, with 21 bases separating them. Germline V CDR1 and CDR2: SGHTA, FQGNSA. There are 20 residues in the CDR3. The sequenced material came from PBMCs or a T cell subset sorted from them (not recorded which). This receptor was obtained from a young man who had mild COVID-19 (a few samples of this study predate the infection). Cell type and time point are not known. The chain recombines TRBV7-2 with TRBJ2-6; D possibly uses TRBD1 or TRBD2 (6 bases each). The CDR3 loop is CASSLSIWGARSSGANVLTF. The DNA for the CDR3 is TGTGCCAGCAGCTTAAGTATTTGGGGGGCGCGGTCTTCTGGGGCCAACGTCCTGACTTTC.